Listed here are 25 T cell receptor beta chains from one sample, sequenced in a study. TCRdb reprocessed the 5' RACE reads via MiXCR and lists one record per CDR3 protein. The sample holds tens of thousands of distinct CDR3 sequences; around 26% are singletons and the top ten take roughly 2%. The sequenced sample was naive CD4+ T cells sorted from blood. The subset is: naive CD4+ T cells, CD4+CD45RA+CD25-. All receptors come from a female donor with breast cancer.

The chain couples TRBV5-1 to TRBJ1-5; D call uncertain. CDR1 is SGHRS, CDR2 YFSETQ, per germline. The ends were cut back, 3 bases at V and 7 bases at J, with 11 bases in the middle. The CDR3 has 13 amino acids. CDR3 in amino acids: CASSYEPGQPQHF. The CDR3 nucleotides are TGCGCCAGCAGCTACGAACCCGGACAGCCCCAGCATTTT.

Concerning this clonotype: Germline and junction disagree at one end, which may indicate a read error. The genes are TRBV7-2 and TRBJ2-7; no reliable D call. This CDR3 comprises 12 residues. The germline gives CDR1 SGHTA, CDR2 FQGNSA. The CDR3 nucleotides are TGTGCCGGCAGCTTTCAAGATTGGGAGCAGTACTTC. The encoded protein is CAGSFQDWEQYF.

The CDR3 nucleotides are TGTGCCAGCAGTTTATCATCCGCCGGGACAGGGTGGGATGGCTACACCTTC. It yields the protein CASSLSSAGTGWDGYTF. The chain combines TRBV27 with TRBJ1-2; 9 bases align to TRBD1. Germline CDR1 and CDR2: MNHEY and SMNVEV (reference sequence). The CDR3 contains 17 residues. The V segment lost 0 bases and the J segment 6 bases; nucleotides outside the gene matches: 11.

The V call is TRBV4-1, the J call TRBJ2-3; D is unresolved. Trimming shortened V by 0 bases and J by 8 bases, and 6 bases separated the two germline ends. The CDR3 is 12 residues long. In germline, CDR1 is MGHRA, CDR2 YSYEKL. CDR3 region: CASSQDTITQYF. The CDR3 nucleotides are TGCGCCAGCAGCCAAGATACCATTACGCAGTATTTT.

The chain links TRBV2 to TRBJ2-3; D unclear. The germline CDR1 and CDR2 sequences are SNHLY and FYNNEI. Trimming left V 3 bases short and J 4 bases short, with 14 bases between. The CDR3 runs 15 residues. The CDR3 loop reads CASSDRKKGPDTQYF. The CDR3 coding sequence is TGTGCCAGCAGTGATAGAAAGAAAGGGCCAGATACGCAGTATTTT.

V gene TRBV15 combines with J gene TRBJ1-4; the D gene is possibly TRBD1 (6 bases). V lost 2 bases and J lost 12, with 16 bases in between. Germline lookup yields CDR1 LNHNV and CDR2 YYDKDF (reference sequence). This CDR3 has 14 residues. CDR3 sequence: CATSRPDTGFELFF. CDR3 coding DNA: TGTGCCACCAGCAGACCCGACACAGGGTTTGAACTGTTTTTT.

The chain joins TRBV20-1 to TRBJ2-1, with 7 bases aligning to TRBD1. Looked up from germline, CDR1 is DFQATT and CDR2 is SNEGSKA (reference sequence). V shed 3 bases, J shed 4 bases, and the junction held 6 bases outside the gene matches. CDR3 length: 14 residues. CDR3 loop: CSARNRDRYNEQFF. In DNA, the CDR3 is TGCAGTGCTAGGAACCGGGACAGATACAATGAGCAGTTCTTC.

The rearrangement uses TRBV14 and TRBJ2-2; D remains ambiguous. The CDR3 sequence is 15 residues long. V gave up 0 bases and J gave up 1 base, with 6 bases separating them. Germline V gene sequence: CDR1 SGHDN, CDR2 FVKESK. The CDR3 DNA reads TGTGCCAGCAGCCAAGATACAGAGAACACCGGGGAGCTGTTTTTT. It translates to CASSQDTENTGELFF.

The chain combines TRBV21-1 with TRBJ2-4. TRBV21-1 is designated a pseudogene. CDR3 length equals 17 residues. CDR3 loop: CASSKEVWREAKNIQYF. Here the CDR3 DNA reads TGTGCCAGCAGCAAAGAAGTTTGGCGAGAGGCCAAAAACATTCAGTACTTC.

The genes are TRBV28 and TRBJ2-2; the D gene could be TRBD1 or TRBD2 (5 bases each). The V end was cut by 4 bases, the J end by 6 bases, with 9 bases between. From germline, CDR1 is MDHEN and CDR2 SYDVKM. The CDR3 totals 13 residues. The CDR3: CASSSSGPGELFF. DNA for the CDR3: TGTGCCAGCAGTTCCTCGGGACCCGGGGAGCTGTTTTTT.

This clonotype has only a few counts. The V call is TRBV7-9, the J call TRBJ1-5; no definite D call. Germline V gene data show CDR1 as SEHNR and CDR2 as FQNEAQ (reference sequence). There are 13 residues in the CDR3. V was clipped by 1 base and J by 6 bases, with 7 bases between them. In DNA, the CDR3 is TGTGCCAGCAGCTTAGATGTCCTTCAGCCCCAGCATTTT. It encodes CASSLDVLQPQHF.

In its sample, this clonotype was seen a few times. The chain couples TRBV9 to TRBJ2-3; the D is unclear. V was clipped by 3 bases and J by 6 bases, with 11 bases between them. CDR1 is SGDLS and CDR2 is YYNGEE in the germline V gene. The CDR3 loop spans 13 amino acids. This CDR3 reads CASSAPGMDTQYF. The CDR3 bases are TGTGCCAGCAGCGCCCCGGGCATGGATACGCAGTATTTT.

This clonotype was seen a handful of times. The chain couples TRBV7-2 to TRBJ1-5, with D perhaps TRBD1 (5 bases). Germline lookup yields CDR1 SGHTA and CDR2 FQGNSA. Trimming took off 5 bases at V and 5 bases at J, with 16 bases between the two ends. The CDR3 runs to 15 residues. The DNA of the CDR3 is TGTGCCAGCAGCCCCAAGGCAGGGACCTATCAGCCCCAGCATTTT. This sequence encodes CASSPKAGTYQPQHF.

This clonotype was seen a few times. The gene calls are TRBV20-1 and TRBJ1-4; no definite D call. The CDR3 length is 13 residues. V gave up 5 bases and J gave up 0 bases, with 7 bases separating them. The germline gives CDR1 DFQATT, CDR2 SNEGSKA (reference sequence). This CDR3 is CSALSPTNEKLFF. CDR3 in DNA: TGCAGTGCTTTGAGTCCAACTAATGAAAAACTGTTTTTT.

This clonotype came up a few times. V gene TRBV24-1 combines with J gene TRBJ1-1, with D tentatively TRBD1 (5 bases). Per the germline V gene, CDR1 is KGHDR and CDR2 is SFDVKD. The germline V and J ends were trimmed by 7 bases and 1 base, with 12 bases remaining between them. The CDR3 spans 14 residues. This CDR3 is CATRQTGQNTEAFF. DNA for the CDR3: TGTGCCACCAGACAAACAGGCCAGAACACTGAAGCTTTCTTT.

Here the CDR3 reads CASSQGASYNSPLHF. The DNA of the CDR3 is TGTGCCAGCAGCCAGGGGGCTTCCTATAATTCACCCCTCCACTTT. The rearrangement uses TRBV9 and TRBJ1-6, with 8 bases aligning to TRBD1. Germline CDR1 SGDLS, CDR2 YYNGEE. J lost 1 base, V lost 4 bases, and 1 base had no gene match. The CDR3 length is 15 residues.

The chain couples TRBV7-9 to TRBJ2-1; TRBD2 matches 11 bases. The V gene end was trimmed by 6 bases and the J gene end by 3 bases; junction bases not matched to a gene: 10. This CDR3 contains 17 residues. Germline CDR1 is SEHNR and CDR2 is FQNEAQ (reference sequence). The CDR3 here is CASSTAAGLAGYNEQFF. CDR3 DNA sequence: TGTGCCAGCAGTACCGCAGCAGGACTAGCGGGCTACAATGAGCAGTTCTTC.

This clonotype was seen at least ten times. This chain links TRBV4-3 with TRBJ2-1, with D perhaps given as TRBD1 or TRBD2 (5 bases each). V was trimmed by 4 bases and J by 7 bases, leaving 14 bases between them. The CDR3 runs 14 residues. The germline V gene has CDR1 LGHNA and CDR2 YSLEER. The CDR3 DNA is TGCGCCAGCAGCCGGCCGGGACGCCCAAATGAGCAGTTCTTC. Its protein is CASSRPGRPNEQFF.

In this sample, this clonotype turned up a few times. The gene calls are TRBV5-1 and TRBJ2-3; 12 nucleotides agree with TRBD2. CDR1 and CDR2 (germline): SGHRS, YFSETQ. Trimming took 4 bases from V and 2 from J; bases not matched to a gene: 5. This CDR3 spans 16 amino acids. CDR3: CASSLLAGGNTDTQYF. As DNA, the CDR3 is TGCGCCAGCAGCCTACTAGCGGGGGGCAACACAGATACGCAGTATTTT.

This chain connects TRBV20-1 to TRBJ1-2; D is ambiguous. Per germline, CDR1 DFQATT and CDR2 SNEGSKA (reference sequence). Trimming removed 3 bases from V and 0 bases from J, with 8 bases in between. This CDR3 is 13 amino acids long. The DNA of the CDR3 is TGCAGTGCTAGTTATCTCTCTAACTATGGCTACACCTTC. This encodes CSASYLSNYGYTF.

This sequence joins TRBV5-4 and TRBJ2-1; 13 bases are a match to TRBD2. With 4 bases clipped from V and 6 bases from J, the junction kept 16 bases outside the gene matches. Germline CDR1 and CDR2: SGHNT and YYREEE (reference sequence). There are 19 residues in the CDR3. CDR3 DNA sequence: TGTGCCAGCAGCGATGGACTAGCGGGAGCGGCTGGCTCGAGCAATGAGCAGTTCTTC. It encodes CASSDGLAGAAGSSNEQFF.

V is TRBV11-2 and J is TRBJ2-5, with TRBD2 as a possible D gene (5 bases). The V gene lost 4 bases and the J gene lost 0 bases, with 12 bases spanning the gap. Germline V CDR1 and CDR2: SGHAT, FQNNGV. The CDR3 sequence is 15 residues long. The CDR3 DNA is TGTGCCAGCAGCTCTCTCACGGGATACCAAGAGACCCAGTACTTC. It yields the protein CASSSLTGYQETQYF. Filled out from reference TRBV11-2 and TRBJ2-5, the complete variable domain reads EAGVAQSPRYKIIEKRQSVAFWCNPISGHATLYWYQQILGQGPKLLIQFQNNGVVDDSQLPKDRFSAERLKGVDSTLKIQPAKLEDSAVYLCASSSLTGYQETQYFGPGTRLLVL.

This clonotype was picked up many times. V is TRBV12-3 or TRBV12-4 and J is TRBJ2-2; D gene unclear. V lost 9 bases, J lost 3 bases, and 8 bases lay in between. This CDR3 is built from 12 residues. This CDR3 is CASQGYTGELFF. The CDR3 region has the DNA TGTGCCAGTCAAGGTTACACCGGGGAGCTGTTTTTT.

This chain links TRBV29-1 with TRBJ1-4; no clear D gene. CDR1 SQVTM and CDR2 ANQGSEA come from the germline V gene. This CDR3 is 12 amino acids long. The V end lost 7 bases, the J end lost 3 bases, and 9 bases lay between the germline ends. The CDR3 protein is CSAGRPNEKLFF. DNA of the CDR3: TGCAGCGCCGGTAGGCCTAATGAAAAACTGTTTTTT.

In this sample, this clonotype is medium-sized. This chain joins TRBV4-2 and TRBJ2-3; D gene uncertain. The CDR3 runs to 11 residues. The V end lost 1 base, the J end lost 4 bases, and 0 bases lay between the germline ends. CDR1 is LGHNA and CDR2 is YNFKEQ in the germline V gene. In nucleotides, the CDR3 is TGTGCCAGCAGCCAAGCAGATACGCAGTATTTT. Translating it yields CASSQADTQYF.